The 12 T cell receptor beta chains given below trace back to one sample, sequenced in a study of blood T cell repertoires in COVID-19 (dated by TCRdb to between 2020 and 2021). Library preparation used the immunoSEQ multiplex PCR assay. TCRdb re-hosts the immuneACCESS table, in-frame sequences only. Its copies lack some clones; in the studies checked, an unresolved V gene accounts for under half of them, and the cause for the rest is not known. In all, the sample holds hundreds of thousands of clones, and under 90% of those were seen once. The ten largest clones represent around 18% of the sample. Sequencing was done on a sample of peripheral blood. Receptor source: a woman aged 80 or over with active or convalescent COVID-19.

The chain recombines TRBV2 with TRBJ2-6; no definite D call. Germline V gene data show CDR1 as SNHLY and CDR2 as FYNNEI. V lost 7 bases and J lost 4, with 11 bases in between. There are 14 residues in the CDR3. CDR3 amino acids: CASMRVAGANVLTF. The CDR3 DNA follows: TGTGCCAGCATGAGAGTTGCAGGGGCCAACGTCCTGACTTTC.

The rearrangement links TRBV5-4 to TRBJ2-5; 10 bases align to TRBD1. Germline V CDR1 and CDR2: SGHNT, YYREEE (reference sequence). The CDR3 extends over 16 amino acids. The V and J ends lost 3 bases and 5 bases, in that order; junction bases with no gene match: 10. In DNA form, the CDR3 reads TGTGCCAGCAGCTCTCCGGGACAGGGGTCTGTCGAGACCCAGTACTTC. Its translation is CASSSPGQGSVETQYF.

The rearrangement uses TRBV7-9 and TRBJ2-7; D perhaps matches TRBD2 (6 bases). This CDR3 has 14 residues. V shed 2 bases and J shed 2 bases, with 10 bases lying between them. CDR1 and CDR2 (germline): SEHNR, FQNEAQ (reference sequence). The CDR3 is CASSLMSGPYEQYF. The CDR3 DNA is TGTGCCAGCAGCTTAATGAGCGGGCCCTACGAGCAGTACTTC.

The chain combines TRBV5-1 with TRBJ1-2; TRBD1 agrees at 7 bases. Germline V lookup: CDR1 SGHRS, CDR2 YFSETQ. J was trimmed by 2 bases and V by 1 base; bases with no gene match: 8. The CDR3 loop spans 16 amino acids. CDR3 sequence (DNA): TGCGCCAGCAGCTTGAATGACAGGGATTCAAACTATGGCTACACCTTC. It translates to CASSLNDRDSNYGYTF.

Only one count was recorded for this clone. This chain uses TRBV6-5 with TRBJ1-6; unclear D gene. Trimming removed 2 bases at V and 7 bases at J, with 12 bases between. Germline assignment: CDR1 MNHEY and CDR2 SVGAGI. The CDR3 is made up of 15 amino acids. The chain's CDR3 is CASSYAAPVNSPLHF. The CDR3, as DNA: TGTGCCAGCAGTTACGCCGCCCCGGTAAATTCACCCCTCCACTTT.

By proportion, this clone is medium-sized. The rearrangement links TRBV5-4 to TRBJ2-1; 7 nucleotides agree with TRBD1. The CDR3 is 18 amino acids. V gave up 10 bases and J gave up 10 bases; unmatched junction bases: 29. Germline CDR1 reads SGHNT; CDR2 reads YYREEE (reference sequence). The CDR3 DNA is TGTGCCGGGTTCGACAGGGATCGGGGTATAAGTGGTGTAAGGGAGCAGTTCTTC. This gives the protein CAGFDRDRGISGVREQFF.

The chain is built from TRBV18 and TRBJ2-7, with 7 bases that match TRBD2. The CDR3 is 13 residues long. Germline CDR1 reads KGHSH; CDR2 reads LQKENI. The V segment lost 6 bases and the J segment 3 bases; nucleotides outside the gene matches: 5. CDR3 DNA sequence: TGTGCCAGCTCGGGGGGGGTAAGCTACGAGCAGTACTTC. Protein: CASSGGVSYEQYF.

The J gene is TRBJ2-7, the V gene TRBV3-1 (or the pseudogene TRBV3-2); D uncertain. Trimming pared 6 bases from V and 0 bases from J, leaving 12 bases between. The CDR3 has 14 residues. Germline V gives CDR1 LGHDT, CDR2 YNNKEL (reference sequence). In DNA form, the CDR3 reads TGTGCCAGCAGGAGGCGCCCAAGCTCCTACGAGCAGTACTTC. Its translation is CASRRRPSSYEQYF.

The chain uses TRBV7-9 and TRBJ1-2; D remains unclear. Trimming left V 1 base short and J 5 bases short, with 5 bases between. Germline values: CDR1 SEHNR, CDR2 FQNEAQ (reference sequence). CDR3 length: 12 residues. As DNA, the CDR3 is TGTGCCAGCAGCTTAGAAGAGTATGGCTACACCTTC. As protein: CASSLEEYGYTF.

By share, this clone counts as medium-sized. The V and J genes are TRBV12-3 or TRBV12-4 and TRBJ2-7, with unresolved D. V was clipped by 2 bases and J by 6 bases, with 5 bases between them. The CDR3 is 11 residues long. CDR3: CASSLYGEQYF. As DNA, the CDR3 is TGTGCCAGCAGTTTATACGGCGAGCAGTACTTC.

The J gene is TRBJ2-3, the V gene TRBV4-3; 9 bases match TRBD2. V gave up 0 bases and J gave up 9 bases; unmatched junction bases: 7. Germline lookup yields CDR1 LGHNA and CDR2 YSLEER. This CDR3 contains 15 residues. For the CDR3, the DNA is TGCGCCAGCAGCCAAGATAATAGCGGGGGCGGAACGCAGTATTTT. Translation: CASSQDNSGGGTQYF.

This clone was seen more than once but under ten times. The chain uses TRBV18 and TRBJ2-7; weak D call: TRBD1 (6 bases). The germline V gene encodes CDR1 KGHSH and CDR2 LQKENI. The CDR3 is made up of 13 amino acids. Trimming stripped 4 bases from V and 9 bases from J, with 16 bases between. CDR3 sequence reads: CASSQTDSVGQYF. The CDR3 region has the DNA TGTGCCAGCTCACAGACGGACAGCGTCGGGCAGTACTTC.